The rows below give T cell receptor beta chains drawn from one sample of a study of blood T cell repertoires in COVID-19. Repertoires were generated with immunoSEQ multiplex PCR, while TCRdb's copy carries only in-frame clones and drops some. Here the sample spans over 200,000 clones, more than 75% being singletons. What was sequenced was peripheral blood. The receptors originated from a man aged 35 to 55 who had recovered from COVID-19. CDR3s include the opening cysteine and the closing phenylalanine or tryptophan. The D gene is left open where the match is weak. Expanded clones get a size class; other rows say once, few or many, or leave the size out.

>TRBJ1-1|NA|NA|TRBV2
CASMGGWTEAFF
TGTGCCAGCATGGGGGGTTGGACTGAAGCTTTCTTT
>TRBJ1-1|NA|NA|TRBV10-1
CASSESAGGGDTEAFF
TGCGCCAGCAGTGAGTCTGCCGGCGGGGGGGACACTGAAGCTTTCTTT
>TRBJ2-1|NA|TRBD1|TRBV9
CASSVSGQGLFF
TGTGCCAGCAGCGTATCGGGACAGGGATTGTTCTTC
>TRBJ2-6|NA|NA|TRBV5-3
CARSRTSPGANVLTF
TGTGCCAGAAGCAGAACATCGCCTGGGGCCAACGTCCTGACTTTC
>TRBJ1-4|few|NA|TRBV6-1
CASSGAGKATNEKLFF
TGTGCCAGCAGTGGGGCAGGGAAAGCAACTAATGAAAAACTGTTTTTT
>TRBJ2-1|few|TRBD2|TRBV6-2/TRBV6-3
CASSPLRLAGWSNEQFF
TGTGCCAGCAGTCCCCTGCGACTAGCGGGGTGGTCCAATGAGCAGTTCTTC
>TRBJ1-2|NA|NA|TRBV7-2
CASSSEIYGYTF
TGTGCCAGCAGCTCCGAGATATATGGCTACACCTTC
>TRBJ1-1|NA|NA|TRBV27
CASSHPGGPRNTEAFF
TGTGCCAGCAGTCACCCGGGAGGTCCCCGGAACACTGAAGCTTTCTTT
>TRBJ2-1|NA|TRBD2|TRBV5-1
CASSLRLAGNHEQFF
TGCGCCAGCAGCTTGCGACTAGCGGGGAATCATGAGCAGTTCTTC
>TRBJ2-5|NA|TRBD2|TRBV3-1/TRBV3-2
CASSHYGSTSGGEETQYF
TGTGCCAGCAGCCATTACGGTAGTACTAGCGGGGGAGAGGAGACCCAGTACTTC
>TRBJ2-2|NA|NA|TRBV7-9
CAWRTNTGELFF
TGTGCCTGGCGGACGAACACCGGGGAGCTGTTTTTT
>TRBJ2-1|NA|TRBD1|TRBV25-1
CASSGTRDRGHEQFF
TGTGCCAGCAGTGGAACCCGGGACAGGGGACATGAGCAGTTCTTC
>TRBJ2-7|NA|TRBD1|TRBV19
CASRGQGRDSYEQYF
TGTGCCAGTAGAGGACAGGGGCGAGACTCCTACGAGCAGTACTTC
>TRBJ2-2|NA|TRBD1|TRBV5-1
CASSGRDRDAGELFF
TGCGCCAGCAGCGGCCGGGACAGGGACGCCGGGGAGCTGTTTTTT
>TRBJ2-7|NA|TRBD1|TRBV7-9
CASSLTGQLSYEQYF
TGTGCCAGCAGCTTGACAGGGCAGCTCTCCTACGAGCAGTACTTC
>TRBJ2-7|NA|NA|TRBV12-3/TRBV12-4
CASSFAQAEQYF
TGTGCCAGCAGTTTTGCCCAGGCCGAGCAGTACTTC
>TRBJ2-7|NA|TRBD1|TRBV4-3
CASSPQGLSSYEQYF
TGCGCCAGCAGCCCACAGGGGCTTAGCTCCTACGAGCAGTACTTC
>TRBJ1-2|once|NA|TRBV6-2/TRBV6-3
CASSYASLNYGYTF
TGTGCCAGCAGTTACGCCAGTCTTAACTATGGCTACACCTTC
>TRBJ2-7|NA|TRBD2|TRBV11-2
CASSRTSGGAYEQYF
TGTGCCAGCAGCCGGACTAGCGGGGGGGCGTACGAGCAGTACTTC
>TRBJ2-1|NA|TRBD2|TRBV7-2
CASSLSGGPSNEQFF
TGTGCCAGCAGCTTAAGCGGGGGGCCCTCCAATGAGCAGTTCTTC
>TRBJ1-4|NA|TRBD1|TRBV7-2
CASSVGQGEEKLFF
TGTGCCAGCAGCGTGGGACAGGGTGAGGAAAAACTGTTTTTT
>TRBJ2-1|NA|TRBD2|TRBV6-5
CASSPLAGGLDEQFF
TGTGCCAGCAGTCCATTAGCGGGGGGGCTCGATGAGCAGTTCTTC
>TRBJ1-1|NA|NA|TRBV27
CASTTGTEAFF
TGTGCCAGCACCACAGGGACTGAAGCTTTCTTT
>TRBJ1-1|NA|NA|TRBV9
CASSAVGLRNTEAFF
TGTGCCAGCAGCGCCGTGGGACTGCGAAACACTGAAGCTTTCTTT
>TRBJ2-3|NA|TRBD1|TRBV7-9
CASSLGDRGSDTQYF
TGTGCCAGCAGCTTAGGAGACAGGGGTTCCGATACGCAGTATTTT
>TRBJ2-7|NA|NA|TRBV19
CASSGGYEQYF
TGTGCCAGTAGTGGAGGGTACGAGCAGTACTTC
>TRBJ2-1|NA|TRBD2|TRBV5-1
CASSLAPSSGYNEQFF
TGCGCCAGCAGCTTGGCGCCGTCTAGCGGCTACAATGAGCAGTTCTTC